This T cell receptor (beta chain) came from a study of T cells after yellow fever vaccination. The CDR3 is 15 residues long. CDR1 SGHDN and CDR2 FVKESK come from the germline V gene. The V and J ends lost 0 bases and 5 bases respectively, with 13 bases between them. They built TCR cDNA with 5'RACE template switching, a step that put in a universal primer site and UMIs. MiXCR, applied by TCRdb to the 5' RACE reads, yields one record per CDR3 protein. The sample lists some 160,000 distinct CDR3 sequences, around 9.7% occurring once. Material: CD8+ T cells sorted from PBMCs, obtained 45 days after the yellow fever booster vaccination. The chain carries TRBV14 and TRBJ2-5; a possible D gene is TRBD2 (5 bases). This TCR derives from a man aged 18 to 30 who received the YFV17D yellow fever vaccine. CDR3 nucleotide sequence: TGTGCCAGCAGCCAAGACTTTGGGCGGACTGAGACCCAGTACTTC. Protein product: CASSQDFGRTETQYF.